The T cell receptor beta chain described here comes from a study of spatial heterogeneity in lung cancer (dated by TCRdb to about 2019). Study-level background: More beta-chain than alpha-chain transcripts were consistently detected, likely reflecting higher beta-chain transcript abundance. In the raw uncorrected reads, each unique combination of TCR and UMI appeared more than ten times on average. In non-small cell lung cancer, the study made a quantitative comparison of TCR alpha and beta repertoires among multiple tumor regions, matched nontumor lung and blood. TCR repertoire features were related to nonsynonymous mutation counts determined by whole-exome sequencing of tumor tissue. Both alpha and beta chains were TCR-sequenced in samples taken at surgery, namely 220 tumor regions, around 64 matched nontumor lung samples and 45 to 60 PBMC samples.

This clonotype was counted at least ten times. Its antigen specificity is not known. Nothing much larger sits one base from this clone, and base qualities are not available. Library preparation employed 5' RACE. Sequencing was performed on a NextSeq 500. In the TCR library protocol, a unique molecular identifier was attached to each TCR cDNA molecule so that PCR and sequencing errors could be corrected. As for the authors' bioinformatics: Decombinator tools were used for TCR identification, UMI-based error correction and CDR3 extraction. Expanded TCRs were defined as those above a frequency of 2 per 1,000, corresponding to the top 1% of the tumor frequency distribution. Rényi diversity was computed with the R vegan package after subsampling each repertoire 100 times to 5,000 TCRs. CDR3 similarity networks were built from amino acid triplet string-kernel similarity, connecting CDR3s with pairwise similarity above 0.82. TCRdb took the public reads, trimmed them with fastp at Q25, ran MiXCR for clone calling and kept in-frame beta chains. A single entry per CDR3 protein holds the most common genes and DNA from its merged rows. Clone size and V and J calls follow TCRdb, not the original study. The sample table holds tens of thousands of distinct CDR3 sequences, of which more than 6.5% were seen once. The ten top clones hold approximately 2.9% of the sample.

Per the publication, the time point label means: sample taken at primary tumor resection. Without any cell sorting, TCR sequencing was performed on whole RNA extracted either from tumor and nontumor lung tissue or from cryopreserved PBMC samples. Donors were over 60 patients with early-stage, untreated non-small cell lung cancer from the lung TRACERx cohort. Patients were selected for TCR sequencing only if sufficient RNA was available from at least two tumor regions. CDR1 and CDR2 are read off the germline V gene as MNHNS and SASEGT. Trimming costs V 3 bases and J 5 bases, and their ends lie 10 bases apart. The CDR3 runs 13 residues from the cysteine to the phenylalanine. The kept DNA is CDR3 alone, 39 bases in frame from the first base. The full study reports these points: Ubiquitous expanded tumor TCRs were found in blood more often at tumor resection than at routine follow-up. Confirming at a functional level the hypothesis that regional TCRs recognize regional mutations was considered to require additional single-cell paired TCR alpha and beta sequencing.

The clonotype originates from a female donor with early-stage non-small cell lung cancer. The sample consisted of PBMCs, taken at surgery. The chain is made from TRBV6-1 and TRBJ2-5; the D gene is perhaps TRBD1, from 6 matching bases. In nucleotide form, the sequence is TGTGCCAGCAGTGACAGGGGTCGGGAGACCCAGTACTTC. Its product reads: CASSDRGRETQYF.